The source of this T cell receptor beta chain is a study of blood T cell repertoires in COVID-19. Germline V gives CDR1 SGHAT, CDR2 FQNNGV. Trimming took 3 bases from V and 0 from J; bases not matched to a gene: 9. CDR3 size: 18 residues. Some clones are missing from TCRdb's copy, which holds only in-frame ones; the method was immunoSEQ multiplex PCR. The sample records 150,000 to 200,000 clones, roughly 80% being singletons. The origin of this receptor is a man between 25 and 39 years old with active or convalescent COVID-19. The source material was peripheral blood. V gene TRBV11-2 combines with J gene TRBJ2-3; 10 bases align to TRBD2. This CDR3 is CASSFPSGGNPSTDTQYF. The CDR3 DNA reads TGTGCCAGCAGCTTCCCTAGCGGGGGTAACCCTAGCACAGATACGCAGTATTTT.